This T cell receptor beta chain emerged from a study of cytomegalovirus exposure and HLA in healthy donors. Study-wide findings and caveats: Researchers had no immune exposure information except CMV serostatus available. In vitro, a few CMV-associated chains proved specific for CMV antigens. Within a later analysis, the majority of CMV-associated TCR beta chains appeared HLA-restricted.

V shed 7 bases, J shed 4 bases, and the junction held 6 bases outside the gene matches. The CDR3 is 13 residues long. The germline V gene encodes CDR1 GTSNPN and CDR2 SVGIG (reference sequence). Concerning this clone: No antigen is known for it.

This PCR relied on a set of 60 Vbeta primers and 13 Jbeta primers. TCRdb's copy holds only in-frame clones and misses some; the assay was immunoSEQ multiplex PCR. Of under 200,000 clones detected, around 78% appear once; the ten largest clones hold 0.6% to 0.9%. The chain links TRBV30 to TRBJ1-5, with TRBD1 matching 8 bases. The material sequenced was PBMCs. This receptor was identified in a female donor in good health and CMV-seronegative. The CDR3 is CAYGQGPNQPQHF. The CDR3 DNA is TGTGCCTACGGACAGGGCCCTAATCAGCCCCAGCATTTT.